The rows below give T cell receptor beta chains drawn from one sample of a study of OX40 agonist ivuxolimab in advanced cancers. Sequencing was performed with immunoSEQ multiplex PCR; in TCRdb, only in-frame clones are kept and a portion is missing. The sample yields approximately 53,000 clones, approximately 95% seen once. The sample here was CD4+ or CD8+ T cells sorted from blood, taken in a trial of the OX40 agonist ivuxolimab. Receptor source: an adult with an advanced solid tumor such as melanoma, head and neck, liver or kidney cancer. CDR3s leave out the opening cysteine and the closing phenylalanine or tryptophan.

TRBV27	TRBJ2-6	ASSSPGSGANVLT
TRBV7-9	TRBJ2-3	ASSGATDTQY
TRBV27	TRBJ2-1	ASSSPGPQSVNEQF
TRBV6-1	TRBJ2-7	ASSEGLAYEQY
TRBV4-3	TRBJ2-1	ASSQVLGMRAGGPYNEQF
TRBV9	TRBJ2-3	ASSVDGTSGDTQY
TRBV11-2	TRBJ1-5	ASSCPPGPNQPQH
TRBV28	TRBJ2-3	ASSSRTSGRRADTQY
TRBV6-6	TRBJ2-7	ASKQGYEQY
TRBV7-9	TRBJ2-1	ASSLPTARVLYNEQF
TRBV9	TRBJ2-7	ASSVSGTGDEQY
TRBV4-1	TRBJ2-2	ASSQPGEQTGELF
TRBV28	TRBJ2-5	ASSRDGGHRETQY
TRBV7-3	TRBJ2-5	ASSSTGGLETQY
TRBV27	TRBJ2-1	ASSLGLAGYNEQF
TRBV5-4	TRBJ2-1	ASSAGGPGGGEQF
TRBV2	TRBJ1-4	ASRDRADEKLF
TRBV18	TRBJ1-5	ASSPPGGQPQH
TRBV13	TRBJ2-1	ASSLPMRREGLWNEQF
TRBV7-9	TRBJ2-5	ASSFLGQGFGETQY
TRBV5-8	TRBJ2-1	ASSLLGQVTAGASYNEQF
TRBV19	TRBJ1-3	ASSLGLNSGNTIY
TRBV7-9	TRBJ2-1	ASSLAGTSGWDEQF
TRBV27	TRBJ2-7	ASSSPGTRSSYEQY
TRBV7-9	TRBJ2-1	ASSYNEQF
TRBV10-3	TRBJ2-1	AISESGKTTLSSYNEQF
TRBV7-6	TRBJ2-7	ASSPRASGRRAYEQY
TRBV28	TRBJ2-3	ASTFLVAGTQY
TRBV6-8	TRBJ2-2	ASVGLAYPTGELF
TRBV28	TRBJ2-1	ASSLVPGQRGGEQF
TRBV7-9	TRBJ2-3	ASTGLAADTQY
TRBV7-9	TRBJ2-7	ASRTSEGLRPYEQY
TRBV29-1	TRBJ1-1	SGLGATEAF
TRBV29-1	TRBJ2-7	SVWDSNYEQY
TRBV5-4	TRBJ2-1	ASSLWVEGNNEQF
TRBV9	TRBJ2-2	ASSDGAGDTGELF
TRBV4-3	TRBJ2-2	ASSQAAGGLGGELF
TRBV28	TRBJ2-5	ASSTRLAGGPRGETQY
TRBV27	TRBJ2-7	ASSLSEGPNYYEQY
TRBV5-4	TRBJ2-1	ASSLAYNEQF
TRBV6-5	TRBJ2-6	ASSSDPRTGANVLT
TRBV10-1	TRBJ2-1	ASSERGRSSYNEQF
TRBV7-8	TRBJ2-1	AIEKRDWGNEQF
TRBV4-1	TRBJ2-3	ASSYSPGQGETDTQY
TRBV10-3	TRBJ2-7	AISESSYEQY
TRBV4-1	TRBJ2-7	ASSLRYAGQSYEQY
TRBV14	TRBJ2-5	ASSQDDAEGLQETQY
TRBV15	TRBJ1-1	ATSRDRAANTEAF
TRBV7-9	TRBJ2-7	ASSLGLGQY